This T cell receptor (beta chain) was captured by sequencing in a study of cytomegalovirus exposure and HLA in healthy donors. Study findings and constraints: A later analysis found common viral pathogens apparently linked to several of the most significant clusters.

The PCR used 60 Vbeta and 13 Jbeta primers. Profiled with immunoSEQ multiplex PCR; TCRdb holds only in-frame clones, not every one. The sample yields 140,000 or so clones, almost 85% seen once. This CDR3 contains 17 residues. V lost 0 bases and J 5 bases, leaving 19 bases between the germline ends. Germline loops: CDR1 SGHDN, CDR2 FVKESK. Donors in the study were healthy people who gave bone marrow. These donors counted as nominally healthy when sampled, but unrecorded immune exposures were likely. Of note for this clone: Its antigen is unidentified.

The source of this sequence is a woman in her fifties or sixties in good health and CMV-seropositive. Specimen: PBMCs. The chain has TRBV14 and TRBJ2-5, with TRBD2 as a possible D gene (6 bases). The CDR3 reads CASSQDRTVAAFETQYF. The DNA for the CDR3 is TGTGCCAGCAGCCAAGATCGGACCGTAGCGGCCTTTGAGACCCAGTACTTC.